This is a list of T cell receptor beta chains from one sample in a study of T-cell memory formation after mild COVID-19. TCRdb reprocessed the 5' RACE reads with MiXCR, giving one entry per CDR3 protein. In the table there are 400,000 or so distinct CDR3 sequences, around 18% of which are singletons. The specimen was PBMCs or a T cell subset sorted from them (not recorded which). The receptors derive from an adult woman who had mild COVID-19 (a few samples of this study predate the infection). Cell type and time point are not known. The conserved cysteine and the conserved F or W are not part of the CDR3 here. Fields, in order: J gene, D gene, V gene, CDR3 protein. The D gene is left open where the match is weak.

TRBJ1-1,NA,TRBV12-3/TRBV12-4,ASSPSTSPPRAF
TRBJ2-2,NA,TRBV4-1,ASSQGPVVTGELF
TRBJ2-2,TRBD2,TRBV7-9,ASSPPPGLHLPGGTGELF
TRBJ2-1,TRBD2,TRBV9,ASSVGLAGSYNEQF
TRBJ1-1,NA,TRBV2,ASSEGLGAF
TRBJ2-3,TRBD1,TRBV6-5,ASSRDREVTDTQY
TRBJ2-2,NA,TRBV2,ASGADNTGELF
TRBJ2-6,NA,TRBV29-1,SVRLLSGANVLT
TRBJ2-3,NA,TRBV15,ATSRGASTDTQY
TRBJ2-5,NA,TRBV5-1,ASSLVQDMLETQY
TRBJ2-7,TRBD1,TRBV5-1,ASSLWSGQVNYEQY
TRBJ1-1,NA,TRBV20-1,SARDGAGWAEAF
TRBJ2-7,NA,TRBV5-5,ASSPVSGQRLREQY
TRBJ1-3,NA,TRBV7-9,ASSPRAVSGNTIY
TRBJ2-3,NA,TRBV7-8,ASSRGAGAPTDTQY
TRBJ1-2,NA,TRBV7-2,ASSPHGSNYGYT